Shown below are 32 T cell receptor beta chains from a single sample sequenced in a study of T cells in Graves' hyperthyroidism and ophthalmopathy. TCR beta CDR3 regions were amplified from RNA transcripts. Initially, a first-round RT-PCR of the TCR CDR3 employed the HTBI primer set. TCRdb re-analysed the multiplex PCR reads in MiXCR, keeping a single row per CDR3 protein. This sample has hundreds of thousands of distinct CDR3 sequences, with approximately 13% found just once. Sequenced: blood. The origin of the receptors is a young woman with Graves' hyperthyroidism.

The chain links TRBV7-3 to TRBJ2-6, with unresolved D. In germline, CDR1 is SGHTA, CDR2 FQGTGA. Trimming left V 1 base short and J 4 bases short, with 14 bases between. The CDR3 is 17 amino acids. In nucleotides, the CDR3 is TGTGCCAGCAGCTTAAATTACCCCGTCGGGGGGGCCAACGTCCTGACTTTC. Translation: CASSLNYPVGGANVLTF.

This clonotype was recorded many times. This sequence joins TRBV7-9 and TRBJ2-3, with D possibly called TRBD1 or TRBD2 (5 bases each). Looked up from germline, CDR1 is SEHNR and CDR2 is FQNEAQ (reference sequence). V lost 7 bases and J 6 bases, leaving 14 bases between the germline ends. The CDR3 is made up of 13 amino acids. The CDR3 bases are TGTGCCAGCACCGGGGCTCCTGTTGATACGCAGTATTTT. This gives the protein CASTGAPVDTQYF.

This clonotype was seen more than once but under ten times. This sequence may be a read error, since a much larger clone differs from it by one base. The chain has TRBV5-4 and TRBJ2-7; perhaps D is TRBD1 or TRBD2 (5 bases each). Per the germline V gene, CDR1 is SGHNT and CDR2 is YYREEE (reference sequence). Trimming removed 4 bases at V and 2 bases at J, with 13 bases between. The CDR3 runs 14 residues. The CDR3 protein is CASSTGRLTYEQYF. Here the CDR3 DNA reads TGTGCCAGCAGCACGGGACGGTTAACCTACGAGCAGTACTTC.

This clonotype was seen many times. The chain carries TRBV27 and TRBJ2-2; D is ambiguous. Trimming removed 5 bases at V and 1 base at J, with 2 bases between. Germline V gives CDR1 MNHEY, CDR2 SMNVEV (reference sequence). The CDR3 loop spans 12 amino acids. The CDR3 protein is CASSLNTGELFF. Here the CDR3 DNA reads TGTGCCAGCAGTCTGAACACCGGGGAGCTGTTTTTT.

This clonotype was observed a few times. V usage is TRBV6-1 and J usage is TRBJ2-1; 8 nucleotides match TRBD2. With 6 bases clipped from V and 7 bases from J, the junction kept 8 bases outside the gene matches. Germline lookup yields CDR1 MNHNS and CDR2 SASEGT. This CDR3 spans 14 amino acids. As DNA, the CDR3 is TGTGCCAGCAGCTCGGGAGGGGGGTCAAATGAGCAGTTCTTC. Its protein is CASSSGGGSNEQFF.

At least ten counts were recorded for this clonotype. The chain combines TRBV11-3 with TRBJ2-7; D possibly corresponds to TRBD1 (5 bases). Trimming took 3 bases from V and 5 from J, leaving 11 bases between them. The CDR3 has 13 amino acids. Germline lookup yields CDR1 SGHNT and CDR2 YENEEA. CDR3 region: CASSFKGRHEQYF. The CDR3 DNA reads as TGTGCCAGCAGCTTTAAGGGGCGGCACGAGCAGTACTTC.

This clonotype was detected ten times or more. This rearrangement joins TRBV24-1 to TRBJ2-5, with 10 bases fitting TRBD1. This CDR3 has 16 residues. Germline-derived CDR1 and CDR2 are KGHDR and SFDVKD. V gave up 7 bases and J gave up 3 bases; unmatched junction bases: 10. This CDR3 reads CATSPHPGQGKETQYF. The CDR3 DNA is TGTGCCACCAGCCCGCATCCGGGACAGGGGAAAGAGACCCAGTACTTC.

This rearrangement joins TRBV6-2 or TRBV6-3 to TRBJ1-2; perhaps TRBD1 as D (6 bases). CDR3 length: 13 amino acids. The V and J ends lost 0 bases and 8 bases respectively, with 10 bases between them. Germline CDR1 MNHEY, CDR2 SVGEGT. The CDR3 nucleotides are TGTGCCAGCAGTTACTCGTCCGGGACAGGCTACACCTTC. It encodes CASSYSSGTGYTF.

The rearrangement joins TRBV20-1 to TRBJ2-1; 9 bases are a match to TRBD2. Germline V CDR1 and CDR2: DFQATT, SNEGSKA (reference sequence). V was pared by 6 bases and J by 4 bases, with 13 bases of the junction left unmatched. This CDR3 region has 16 residues. CDR3 amino acids: CSARLGAGGLYNEQFF. CDR3 sequence (DNA): TGCAGTGCCCGTTTAGGGGCGGGGGGGCTTTACAATGAGCAGTTCTTC.

This clonotype was counted many times. The CDR3 is CASSLFRGTEAFF. The CDR3 DNA is TGTGCCAGCAGTTTATTTCGGGGCACTGAAGCTTTCTTT. The chain links TRBV27 to TRBJ1-1; D gene uncertain. Trimming removed 1 base from V and 4 bases from J, with 7 bases in between. CDR3 length: 13 amino acids. Germline lookup yields CDR1 MNHEY and CDR2 SMNVEV (reference sequence).

This clonotype was seen a handful of times. The J gene is TRBJ2-5, the V gene TRBV19; D might be TRBD1 or TRBD2, each matching 5 bases. Between the trimmed V and J ends, which lost 5 bases and 0 bases, there was a span of 16 bases. The CDR3 runs to 16 residues. Germline CDR1 is LNHDA and CDR2 is SQIVND (reference sequence). CDR3 sequence reads: CASSPVRGSHQETQYF. The CDR3 DNA follows: TGTGCCAGTAGTCCCGTCCGGGGCAGCCACCAAGAGACCCAGTACTTC. The complete variable domain, with remaining parts taken from reference TRBV19 and TRBJ2-5, reads DGGITQSPKYLFRKEGQNVTLSCEQNLNHDAMYWYRQDPGQGLRLIYYSQIVNDFQKGDIAEGYSVSREKKESFPLTVTSAQKNPTAFYLCASSPVRGSHQETQYFGPGTRLLVL.

This clonotype was recorded a few times. The V and J genes are TRBV19 and TRBJ1-2; 7 nucleotides agree with TRBD1. This CDR3 has 14 residues. CDR1 and CDR2 from the germline V gene are LNHDA and SQIVND (reference sequence). After removal of 6 bases from V and 4 bases from J, the junction contained 8 bases not matched to a gene. In DNA, the CDR3 is TGTGCCAGTAGCCCAACCGGGACAGCCTATGGCTACACCTTC. Its protein is CASSPTGTAYGYTF. The whole variable domain, filled in from reference TRBV19 and TRBJ1-2, reads DGGITQSPKYLFRKEGQNVTLSCEQNLNHDAMYWYRQDPGQGLRLIYYSQIVNDFQKGDIAEGYSVSREKKESFPLTVTSAQKNPTAFYLCASSPTGTAYGYTFGSGTRLTVV.

This clonotype was seen at least ten times. This chain links TRBV7-8 with TRBJ2-3, with 9 bases that match TRBD1. The V segment lost 3 bases and the J segment 2 bases; nucleotides outside the gene matches: 6. The germline V gene has CDR1 SGHVS and CDR2 FQNEAQ. This CDR3 region has 16 residues. CDR3 DNA: TGTGCCAGCAGCTTGGAGGACAGGGGTAACACAGATACGCAGTATTTT. Translating gives CASSLEDRGNTDTQYF. Together with reference TRBV7-8 and TRBJ2-3, the CDR3 gives the full variable domain: GAGVSQSPRYKVAKRGQDVALRCDPISGHVSLFWYQQALGQGPEFLTYFQNEAQLDKSGLPSDRFFAERPEGSVSTLKIQRTQQEDSAVYLCASSLEDRGNTDTQYFGPGTRLTVL.

This clonotype has ten or more counts. J is TRBJ2-5 and V is TRBV6-1; 8 nucleotides line up with TRBD1. CDR3 size: 15 residues. Losses at the gene ends were 5 bases for V and 4 bases for J; bases not matched to a gene: 9. From germline, CDR1 is MNHNS and CDR2 SASEGT. For the CDR3, the DNA is TGTGCCAGCAGTACCCTGGGACAGGCGGGAGAGACCCAGTACTTC. Its protein is CASSTLGQAGETQYF.

The rearrangement uses TRBV5-6 and TRBJ1-2; D is perhaps TRBD1 (5 bases). Trimming removed 1 base at V and 8 bases at J, with 15 bases between. The CDR3 extends over 14 amino acids. The V gene's germline CDR1 is SGHDT and CDR2 YYEEEE. Here the CDR3 reads CASSLTGTSLGYTF. The CDR3 DNA follows: TGTGCCAGCAGCTTGACAGGAACTAGCTTAGGCTACACCTTC.

This clonotype occurred many times. The chain carries TRBV5-1 and TRBJ1-2; possibly TRBD1 for D (5 bases). Trimming left V 0 bases short and J 2 bases short, with 11 bases between. Germline V CDR1 and CDR2: SGHRS, YFSETQ. The CDR3 totals 15 residues. In DNA form, the CDR3 reads TGCGCCAGCAGCTTGGCCGAGGACACAAACTATGGCTACACCTTC. This encodes CASSLAEDTNYGYTF.

This clonotype was recorded many times. The V call is TRBV5-6, the J call TRBJ1-5; no reliable D call. Trimming removed 0 bases at V and 1 base at J, with 11 bases between. The CDR3 runs 16 residues. Germline V gene lookup returns CDR1 SGHDT and CDR2 YYEEEE. CDR3 coding DNA: TGTGCCAGCAGCTTGGCGGCGTCGATCAGCAATCAGCCCCAGCATTTT. Amino acid sequence: CASSLAASISNQPQHF.

This clonotype showed up many times. CDR3 in DNA: TGCAGTGCTAGAAGTCGGGAGGCGGGCTCCTACGAGCAGTACTTC. It encodes CSARSREAGSYEQYF. The rearrangement links TRBV20-1 to TRBJ2-7; the match to TRBD2 covers 7 bases. CDR3 size: 15 residues. Germline V gives CDR1 DFQATT, CDR2 SNEGSKA (reference sequence). V lost 2 bases, J lost 0 bases, and 7 bases stayed unmatched.

This clonotype was recorded at least ten times. The J gene is TRBJ1-1, the V gene TRBV3-1; TRBD1 matches 9 bases. The CDR3 consists of 15 residues. Germline CDR1 reads LGHDT; CDR2 reads YNNKEL (reference sequence). The J segment lost 5 bases and the V segment lost 4 bases, leaving 8 bases of the junction unmatched. CDR3 DNA: TGTGCCAGCAGCCCGACAGTGACAGGGGGGACTGAAGCTTTCTTT. Residues: CASSPTVTGGTEAFF. The full variable domain, completed using reference TRBV3-1 and TRBJ1-1, is DTAVSQTPKYLVTQMGNDKSIKCEQNLGHDTMYWYKQDSKKFLKIMFSYNNKELIINETVPNRFSPKSPDKAHLNLHINSLELGDSAVYFCASSPTVTGGTEAFFGQGTRLTVV.

The chain carries TRBV4-1 and TRBJ2-1; TRBD2 matches 13 bases. Germline values: CDR1 MGHRA, CDR2 YSYEKL. CDR3 length: 16 residues. V lost 0 bases, J lost 7 bases, and 3 bases stayed unmatched. CDR3 bases: TGCGCCAGCAGCCAAGAAAGGGGACTAGCGGGGAATGAGCAGTTCTTC. Protein sequence: CASSQERGLAGNEQFF.

At least ten counts were recorded for this clonotype. The chain links TRBV29-1 to TRBJ1-5; maybe TRBD1 (5 bases). Between the trimmed V and J ends, which lost 6 bases and 7 bases, there was a span of 19 bases. Germline V CDR1 and CDR2: SQVTM, ANQGSEA. The CDR3 is made up of 14 amino acids. CDR3 residues: CSVSQGGGGQPQHF. The CDR3 DNA reads as TGCAGCGTATCCCAGGGTGGAGGTGGGCAGCCCCAGCATTTT.

Only a few counts were recorded for this clonotype. The chain's CDR3 is CSGGPINTEAFF. The CDR3 nucleotides are TGCAGCGGGGGACCGATAAACACTGAAGCTTTCTTT. The rearrangement uses TRBV29-1 and TRBJ1-1; possible D gene TRBD1, 5 bases. Germline CDR1 and CDR2: SQVTM and ANQGSEA. Trimming removed 7 bases at V and 2 bases at J, with 11 bases between. The CDR3 is 12 residues long.

This clonotype has at least ten counts. CDR3 sequence reads: CASSEVEGATEAFF. The DNA for the CDR3 is TGTGCCAGCAGTGAAGTTGAGGGGGCCACTGAAGCTTTCTTT. The rearrangement links TRBV6-1 to TRBJ1-1, with 7 bases fitting TRBD1. The CDR3 totals 14 residues. The V and J ends lost 1 base and 4 bases, in that order; junction bases with no gene match: 3. Per the germline V gene, CDR1 is MNHNS and CDR2 is SASEGT.

This clonotype has at least ten counts. The CDR3, as DNA: TGTGCCAGCACTTGGGTTAGTTCAGGAGATACGCAGTATTTT. Its translation: CASTWVSSGDTQYF. The chain employs TRBV6-1 and TRBJ2-3; no reliable D call. Germline V gene lookup returns CDR1 MNHNS and CDR2 SASEGT. V was cut by 7 bases and J by 5 bases, with 16 bases left in between. The CDR3 contains 14 residues.

The chain joins TRBV5-1 to TRBJ2-1; D is unresolved. V was pared by 4 bases and J by 2 bases, with 19 bases between. The V gene's germline CDR1 is SGHRS and CDR2 YFSETQ. CDR3 size: 17 residues. CDR3 loop: CASSPPPGRYTYNEQFF. In DNA form, the CDR3 reads TGCGCCAGCAGCCCTCCTCCGGGTCGGTACACCTACAATGAGCAGTTCTTC.

This clonotype was detected a few times. The chain employs TRBV7-6 and TRBJ2-7, with 15 bases identical to TRBD2. The V and J ends lost 4 bases and 2 bases, in that order; junction bases with no gene match: 6. Germline V lookup: CDR1 SGHVS, CDR2 FNYEAQ. The CDR3 is 17 amino acids. The CDR3 nucleotides are TGTGCCAGCAGCTCTGGACTAGCGGGAGGGCGGGCCTACGAGCAGTACTTC. This sequence encodes CASSSGLAGGRAYEQYF. Based on the CDR3 plus reference TRBV7-6 and TRBJ2-7, the full variable domain is GAGVSQSPRYKVTKRGQDVALRCDPISGHVSLYWYRQALGQGPEFLTYFNYEAQQDKSGLPNDRFSAERPEGSISTLTIQRTEQRDSAMYRCASSSGLAGGRAYEQYFGPGTRLTVT.

This clonotype showed up many times. CDR3 DNA: TGCAGTGCTAGAATTAGTCTAGCGGGGCTCTACAATGAGCAGTTCTTC. Protein product: CSARISLAGLYNEQFF. The chain couples TRBV20-1 to TRBJ2-1, with 9 bases that match TRBD2. This CDR3 is 16 amino acids long. With V trimmed by 2 bases and J by 3 bases, 8 bases remained unmatched. In germline, CDR1 is DFQATT, CDR2 SNEGSKA (reference sequence).

This clonotype was seen a few times. The chain joins TRBV5-5 to TRBJ2-7; D is ambiguous. There are 13 residues in the CDR3. Trimming removed 1 base at V and 2 bases at J, with 7 bases between. Germline CDR1 reads SGHKS; CDR2 reads YYEKEE (reference sequence). The CDR3 DNA is TGTGCCAGCAGCTTGCCACATACCTACGAGCAGTACTTC. Amino acids: CASSLPHTYEQYF.

This clonotype was picked up many times. The chain joins TRBV5-6 to TRBJ2-1; TRBD1 agrees at 9 bases. This CDR3 spans 15 amino acids. Germline values: CDR1 SGHDT, CDR2 YYEEEE. J lost 6 bases, V lost 4 bases, and 8 bases had no gene match. The CDR3 DNA sequence: TGTGCCAGCAGCCCCAGGACAGGGGAACGCAATGAGCAGTTCTTC. Encoded protein: CASSPRTGERNEQFF.

This clonotype showed up many times. The CDR3 reads CASSLGGEAPNEKLFF. In nucleotides, the CDR3 is TGTGCCAGCAGCTTAGGAGGAGAGGCTCCAAATGAAAAACTGTTTTTT. The rearrangement links TRBV7-9 to TRBJ1-4; no clear D. The germline CDR1 and CDR2 sequences are SEHNR and FQNEAQ (reference sequence). The germline V and J ends were trimmed by 1 base and 5 bases, with 14 bases remaining between them. The CDR3 spans 16 residues.

The table lists this clonotype with many counts. In DNA, the CDR3 is TGTGCCAGCAGTCAATTAATCCCCGTTGTCGGCAGGGCAATCACAGATACGCAGTATTTT. It specifies CASSQLIPVVGRAITDTQYF. This sequence joins TRBV2 and TRBJ2-3, with a weak D call TRBD1 (5 bases). V lost 5 bases to trimming and J lost 2 bases, with 29 bases between them. The germline CDR1 and CDR2 sequences are SNHLY and FYNNEI. The CDR3 sequence is 20 residues long. Full variable domain (rest looked up from reference TRBV2 and TRBJ2-3): EPEVTQTPSHQVTQMGQEVILRCVPISNHLYFYWYRQILGQKVEFLVSFYNNEISEKSEIFDDQFSVERPDGSNFTLKIRSTKLEDSAMYFCASSQLIPVVGRAITDTQYFGPGTRLTVL.

This clonotype was counted at least ten times. The chain carries TRBV7-9 and TRBJ2-5; 11 bases map to TRBD2. The germline V gene encodes CDR1 SEHNR and CDR2 FQNEAQ (reference sequence). J was trimmed by 1 base and V by 5 bases; bases with no gene match: 9. The CDR3 is made up of 17 amino acids. The CDR3 DNA is TGTGCCAGCAGCCTAAGACGGACTAGCGGGCCCCAAGAGACCCAGTACTTC. It is translated as CASSLRRTSGPQETQYF. Filled out from reference TRBV7-9 and TRBJ2-5, the complete variable domain reads DTGVSQNPRHKITKRGQNVTFRCDPISEHNRLYWYRQTLGQGPEFLTYFQNEAQLEKSRLLSDRFSAERPKGSFSTLEIQRTEQGDSAMYLCASSLRRTSGPQETQYFGPGTRLLVL.